The rows below give T cell receptor beta chains drawn from one sample of a study of cytomegalovirus exposure and HLA in healthy donors. Sequencing used immunoSEQ multiplex PCR; TCRdb keeps in-frame clones, though not all of them. The specimen's table records about 34,000 clones. The sequenced material came from PBMCs. The receptors shown here come from a human donor in good health. The CDR3 runs from the conserved cysteine through the conserved F or W. The order of the fields is V gene, D gene, J gene, CDR3 protein, CDR3 DNA. The D gene is left open where the match is weak.

V gene: TRBV29-1; D gene: NA; J gene: TRBJ1-3; CDR3 protein: CSVVGGSGNTIYF; CDR3 DNA: TGCAGCGTTGTTGGAGGGTCTGGAAACACCATATATTTT
V gene: TRBV5-4; D gene: NA; J gene: TRBJ2-3; CDR3 protein: CASSLVQSRDTQYF; CDR3 DNA: TGTGCCAGCAGCTTGGTCCAGTCCAGAGATACGCAGTATTTT
V gene: TRBV29-1; D gene: TRBD1; J gene: TRBJ2-1; CDR3 protein: CSVRGQGADNEQFF; CDR3 DNA: TGCAGCGTTCGGGGACAGGGGGCAGACAATGAGCAGTTCTTC
V gene: TRBV28; D gene: NA; J gene: TRBJ1-5; CDR3 protein: CASSKGGGNQPQHF; CDR3 DNA: TGTGCCAGCAGTAAAGGGGGGGGAAATCAGCCCCAGCATTTT
V gene: TRBV19; D gene: TRBD1; J gene: TRBJ1-1; CDR3 protein: CASSITDRVDTEDFF; CDR3 DNA: TGTGCCAGTAGTATAACGGACAGGGTGGACACTGAAGATTTCTTT
V gene: TRBV6-5; D gene: TRBD2; J gene: TRBJ2-7; CDR3 protein: CAGGRGPYEQYF; CDR3 DNA: TGTGCCGGCGGGAGGGGGCCCTACGAGCAGTACTTC
V gene: TRBV7-9; D gene: TRBD1; J gene: TRBJ1-4; CDR3 protein: CASSYDRGTNRDEKLFF; CDR3 DNA: TGTGCCAGCAGCTACGACAGGGGAACTAATCGGGATGAAAAACTGTTTTTT
V gene: TRBV29-1; D gene: TRBD1; J gene: TRBJ1-2; CDR3 protein: CSVPTGPGYTF; CDR3 DNA: TGCAGCGTTCCGACAGGGCCAGGCTACACCTTC
V gene: TRBV28; D gene: TRBD1; J gene: TRBJ1-1; CDR3 protein: CASSRSGTGGASGAEAFF; CDR3 DNA: TGTGCCAGCAGCCGTTCCGGGACAGGGGGCGCTTCGGGGGCTGAAGCTTTCTTT
V gene: TRBV30; D gene: NA; J gene: TRBJ2-5; CDR3 protein: CAWSVEFAAGKTQYF; CDR3 DNA: TGTGCCTGGAGTGTGGAGTTTGCCGCCGGGAAGACCCAGTACTTC
V gene: TRBV6-1; D gene: NA; J gene: TRBJ1-6; CDR3 protein: CASSPEGGGYSPLHF; CDR3 DNA: TGTGCCAGCAGCCCCGAGGGAGGAGGCTATTCACCCCTCCACTTT
V gene: TRBV14; D gene: TRBD1; J gene: TRBJ1-6; CDR3 protein: CASSQQGANSPLHF; CDR3 DNA: TGTGCCAGCAGCCAACAGGGGGCGAATTCACCCCTCCACTTT
V gene: TRBV7-2; D gene: NA; J gene: TRBJ1-6; CDR3 protein: CASSLRRGGGNSPLHF; CDR3 DNA: TGTGCCAGCAGCCTCCGAAGGGGGGGCGGTAATTCACCCCTCCACTTT
V gene: TRBV18; D gene: NA; J gene: TRBJ1-2; CDR3 protein: CASSPSESYGYTF; CDR3 DNA: TGTGCCAGCTCACCTAGCGAAAGCTATGGCTACACCTTC
V gene: TRBV5-1; D gene: TRBD2; J gene: TRBJ2-7; CDR3 protein: CASSLVPGGYEQYF; CDR3 DNA: TGCGCCAGCAGCTTGGTGCCGGGGGGCTACGAGCAGTACTTC
V gene: TRBV7-9; D gene: NA; J gene: TRBJ2-2; CDR3 protein: CASSLGGQNTGELFF; CDR3 DNA: TGTGCCAGCAGCTTAGGGGGACAGAACACCGGGGAGCTGTTTTTT
V gene: TRBV18; D gene: NA; J gene: TRBJ2-1; CDR3 protein: CASSPEGDNEQFF; CDR3 DNA: TGTGCCAGCTCACCAGAGGGCGACAATGAGCAGTTCTTC
V gene: TRBV5-1; D gene: NA; J gene: TRBJ1-3; CDR3 protein: CASSFLSSQGSSGNTIYF; CDR3 DNA: TGCGCCAGCAGCTTCCTATCCTCACAGGGTTCATCTGGAAACACCATATATTTT
V gene: TRBV28; D gene: NA; J gene: TRBJ1-6; CDR3 protein: CASSLITANSPLHF; CDR3 DNA: TGTGCCAGCAGTTTAATAACAGCTAATTCACCCCTCCACTTT
V gene: TRBV18; D gene: TRBD1; J gene: TRBJ2-3; CDR3 protein: CASSKGQATDTQYF; CDR3 DNA: TGTGCCAGCTCAAAGGGACAGGCCACAGATACGCAGTATTTT
V gene: TRBV5-6; D gene: TRBD1; J gene: TRBJ2-7; CDR3 protein: CASSQKTTGFTYEQYF; CDR3 DNA: TGTGCCAGCAGCCAAAAAACGACAGGGTTTACTTACGAGCAGTACTTC
V gene: TRBV5-6; D gene: TRBD1; J gene: TRBJ2-7; CDR3 protein: CASSLRDRVYEQYF; CDR3 DNA: TGTGCCAGCAGCCTACGGGACAGGGTGTACGAGCAGTACTTC
V gene: TRBV5-1; D gene: TRBD1; J gene: TRBJ1-1; CDR3 protein: CASKGQEDLNTEAFF; CDR3 DNA: TGCGCCAGCAAGGGACAGGAGGATTTGAACACTGAAGCTTTCTTT
V gene: TRBV5-1; D gene: TRBD1; J gene: TRBJ1-4; CDR3 protein: CASRGQGSEKLFF; CDR3 DNA: TGCGCCAGCCGAGGACAGGGGAGTGAAAAACTGTTTTTT
V gene: TRBV5-1; D gene: NA; J gene: TRBJ1-3; CDR3 protein: CASSLANSGNTIYF; CDR3 DNA: TGCGCCAGCAGCTTGGCCAACTCTGGAAACACCATATATTTT
V gene: TRBV28; D gene: TRBD2; J gene: TRBJ2-7; CDR3 protein: CASTRAGFEQYF; CDR3 DNA: TGTGCCAGCACTCGAGCGGGGTTTGAGCAGTACTTC
V gene: TRBV30; D gene: NA; J gene: TRBJ2-1; CDR3 protein: CALRVRPNEQFF; CDR3 DNA: TGTGCCCTCCGGGTCAGACCCAATGAGCAGTTCTTC
V gene: TRBV30; D gene: NA; J gene: TRBJ1-1; CDR3 protein: CAWTYGAPNTEAFF; CDR3 DNA: TGTGCCTGGACTTATGGGGCCCCGAACACTGAAGCTTTCTTT
V gene: TRBV7-9; D gene: TRBD2; J gene: TRBJ2-1; CDR3 protein: CASSFPLAGGPDEQFF; CDR3 DNA: TGTGCCAGCAGCTTTCCACTAGCGGGGGGGCCCGATGAGCAGTTCTTC
V gene: TRBV7-3; D gene: NA; J gene: TRBJ2-2; CDR3 protein: CASSPRPDTNGGELFF; CDR3 DNA: TGTGCCAGCAGCCCCCGCCCGGACACCAACGGCGGGGAGCTGTTTTTT
V gene: TRBV5-1; D gene: TRBD1; J gene: TRBJ2-3; CDR3 protein: CASSYGQGTDTQYF; CDR3 DNA: TGCGCCAGCAGCTACGGACAGGGGACAGATACGCAGTATTTT
V gene: TRBV5-1; D gene: NA; J gene: TRBJ1-5; CDR3 protein: CASSLDGGNSNQPQHF; CDR3 DNA: TGCGCCAGCAGCTTGGACGGAGGGAATAGCAATCAGCCCCAGCATTTT
V gene: TRBV29-1; D gene: NA; J gene: TRBJ2-3; CDR3 protein: CSVERDIGPDTQYF; CDR3 DNA: TGCAGCGTTGAAAGGGACATCGGCCCGGATACGCAGTATTTT